This TCR beta chain was documented in a study of blood T cell repertoires in COVID-19. Original methodology: Researchers report that nucleated cell counts were estimated from reference gene primer amplification. Assay used: immunoSEQ multiplex PCR; TCRdb lists only in-frame clones, some missing. V and J calls and clone size follow that table, whereas D and trimming were derived from the DNA. The sample contains around 250,000 clones, 85% to 90% of which appear only once. V lost 4 bases, J lost 2 bases, and 7 bases stayed unmatched. The CDR3 spans 15 residues. Looked up from germline, CDR1 is LGHDT and CDR2 is YNNKEL (reference sequence). All enrollees were roughly 18 to 89 years old and from fewer than 25 US areas.

The chain is built from TRBV3-1 (or the pseudogene TRBV3-2) and TRBJ1-2; 7 bases line up with TRBD1. The sequenced sample was PBMCs or T cells enriched from blood (not recorded which). The receptor comes from a man between 18 and 35 years old who had recovered from COVID-19. The CDR3: CASSLRQGLNYGYTF. CDR3 nucleotides: TGTGCCAGCAGCCTTCGACAGGGCCTCAACTATGGCTACACCTTC.